The T cell receptor (beta chain) described here comes from a study of blood T cell repertoires in COVID-19. Germline V gives CDR1 DFQATT, CDR2 SNEGSKA (reference sequence). V was clipped by 3 bases and J by 6 bases, with 19 bases between them. The CDR3 has 15 amino acids. Methods used by the authors: Nucleated cell number was recorded as an estimate derived from reference gene primer amplification. Profiling relied on immunoSEQ multiplex PCR, and the TCRdb table lists in-frame clones only, not all of them. V and J calls and clone size are copied from that table; D and trimming were computed from the DNA. Found here are roughly 9,900 clones, about 81% of them singletons; the top ten hold roughly 24%.

This clonotype was obtained from a man in his sixties with active COVID-19. Specimen: peripheral blood. The chain recombines TRBV20-1 with TRBJ2-3; D may correspond to TRBD1 or TRBD2 (6 bases each). The CDR3 sequence is CSASGGRWGRDTQYF. CDR3 bases: TGCAGTGCTAGTGGGGGGCGCTGGGGTAGGGATACGCAGTATTTT.